The 27 T cell receptor beta chains reported below all come from one sample, sequenced in a study of control samples from healthy donors and cancer patients. Clones were sequenced by immunoSEQ multiplex PCR, and TCRdb holds only the in-frame ones, with some missing. The data hold fewer than 150,000 clones, with approximately 90% observed a single time. Source material: blood. All receptors derive from a man younger than 30 in good health.

Only one count was recorded for this clone. The chain has TRBV6-6 and TRBJ1-2; 7 nucleotides match TRBD1. Trimming at V came to 5 bases and at J to 6 bases, leaving 6 bases not matched to a gene. Germline loops: CDR1 MNHNY, CDR2 SVGAGI (reference sequence). There are 13 residues in the CDR3. In nucleotides, the CDR3 is TGTGCCAGCAGTCGCGACAGGGAGAATGGCTACACCTTC. Protein: CASSRDRENGYTF.

The chain has TRBV29-1 and TRBJ2-5; D gene ambiguous. Germline loops: CDR1 SQVTM, CDR2 ANQGSEA. This CDR3 has 12 amino acids. Trimming removed 4 bases at V and 2 bases at J, with 8 bases between. CDR3 amino acids: CSVGAAQETQYF. The DNA of the CDR3 is TGCAGCGTTGGGGCAGCTCAAGAGACCCAGTACTTC.

This clone was seen just once. V gene TRBV7-9 combines with J gene TRBJ1-3; D remains ambiguous. The CDR3 spans 15 residues. Trimming pared 7 bases from V and 4 bases from J, leaving 17 bases between. Germline V gene data show CDR1 as SEHNR and CDR2 as FQNEAQ (reference sequence). DNA for the CDR3: TGTGCCAGCACCCCGCTAGGAGGGCACGGAAACACCATATATTTT. This codes for CASTPLGGHGNTIYF.

V is TRBV5-1 and J is TRBJ2-1, with TRBD2 identical over 11 bases. J lost 0 bases, V lost 4 bases, and 3 bases had no gene match. CDR1 is SGHRS and CDR2 is YFSETQ in the germline V gene. The CDR3 extends over 16 amino acids. The CDR3 spells CASSLGTSGSYNEQFF. The CDR3 nucleotides are TGCGCCAGCAGCCTAGGGACTAGCGGCTCCTACAATGAGCAGTTCTTC.

V and J are TRBV6-5 and TRBJ1-1; 11 positions agree with TRBD1. J gave up 11 bases and V 5 bases, and 10 bases lay outside the gene matches. CDR3 length equals 14 residues. Germline CDR1 reads MNHEY; CDR2 reads SVGAGI. CDR3 in DNA: TGTGCCAGCAGTCCTCCGGGACAGGGGGAATGGGCTTTCTTT. Its protein product is CASSPPGQGEWAFF.

The chain couples TRBV25-1 to TRBJ1-2; 9 bases are shared with TRBD1. Germline CDR1 and CDR2: MGHDK and SYGVNS. The CDR3 totals 16 residues. J lost 7 bases, V lost 3 bases, and 12 bases had no gene match. CDR3 region: CASSDPGQGGLSGYTF. CDR3 nucleotide sequence: TGTGCCAGCAGTGATCCGGGACAGGGAGGATTAAGTGGCTACACCTTC.

The CDR3 loop is CATSVSISGAGTEAFF. For the CDR3, the DNA is TGTGCCACCAGTGTTAGCATTTCGGGGGCTGGCACTGAAGCTTTCTTT. This sequence joins TRBV24-1 and TRBJ1-1, with D possibly TRBD1 on 6 matching bases. The germline V gene encodes CDR1 KGHDR and CDR2 SFDVKD. Trimming removed 5 bases at V and 4 bases at J, with 19 bases between. The CDR3 runs 16 residues.

CDR3 sequence reads: CATSDASGGYNEQFF. The DNA for the CDR3 is TGTGCCACCAGTGATGCTAGCGGGGGCTACAATGAGCAGTTCTTC. The chain has TRBV24-1 and TRBJ2-1; 10 bases fit TRBD2. Germline V CDR1 and CDR2: KGHDR, SFDVKD. V lost 3 bases to trimming and J lost 3 bases; unmatched junction nucleotides: 1. There are 15 residues in the CDR3.

This clone was observed a handful of times. The chain links TRBV10-3 to TRBJ1-1, with D unresolved. The germline V gene encodes CDR1 ENHRY and CDR2 SYGVKD. The V gene lost 2 bases and the J gene lost 2 bases, with 9 bases spanning the gap. CDR3 length: 14 amino acids. As DNA, the CDR3 is TGTGCCATCAGTGAGGAAACACCAAACACTGAAGCTTTCTTT. Its protein is CAISEETPNTEAFF.

CDR3 protein: CATRGSENTEAFF. CDR3 DNA: TGTGCCACCCGGGGCAGCGAGAACACTGAAGCTTTCTTT. The chain carries TRBV2 and TRBJ1-1, with a tentative D call TRBD1 (5 bases). The V end was cut by 10 bases, the J end by 1 base, with 13 bases between. The germline V gene has CDR1 SNHLY and CDR2 FYNNEI. The CDR3 runs 13 residues.

J is TRBJ2-5 and V is TRBV3-1 (or the pseudogene TRBV3-2); TRBD2 matches at 8 bases. The trim removed 0 bases at V and 4 bases at J, leaving 13 bases unmatched. The germline V gene encodes CDR1 LGHDT and CDR2 YNNKEL (reference sequence). CDR3 size: 18 residues. The CDR3 DNA sequence: TGTGCCAGCAGCCAAGAGGGGACGGGGGGGCCCGTCGCAGAGACCCAGTACTTC. It codes for CASSQEGTGGPVAETQYF.

This chain uses TRBV6-5 with TRBJ1-2, with 7 bases fitting TRBD1. V was pared by 2 bases and J by 6 bases, with 6 bases of the junction left unmatched. The V gene's germline CDR1 is MNHEY and CDR2 SVGAGI. There are 14 residues in the CDR3. CDR3 sequence (DNA): TGTGCCAGCAGTTACCCCGGACAGGAAAATGGCTACACCTTC. The encoded protein is CASSYPGQENGYTF.

This chain links TRBV7-7 with TRBJ2-1; D possibly corresponds to TRBD1 (5 bases). V was cut by 1 base and J by 2 bases, with 12 bases left in between. Germline V gene lookup returns CDR1 SSHAT and CDR2 FNYEAQ (reference sequence). The CDR3 has 16 residues. The CDR3 here is CASSLGQMGPYNEQFF. The CDR3 DNA sequence: TGTGCCAGCAGCTTAGGCCAGATGGGGCCCTACAATGAGCAGTTCTTC.

The chain combines TRBV14 with TRBJ1-4; 7 positions match TRBD1. Germline V lookup: CDR1 SGHDN, CDR2 FVKESK. CDR3 length equals 16 residues. V lost 1 base to trimming and J lost 6 bases; unmatched junction nucleotides: 8. CDR3 sequence reads: CASSQGGRDRYEKLFF. The CDR3 DNA follows: TGTGCCAGCAGCCAAGGGGGACGGGACAGATATGAAAAACTGTTTTTT.

This clone was counted only a few times. The chain couples TRBV9 to TRBJ2-3; 10 bases line up with TRBD1. The V and J ends lost 0 bases and 3 bases, in that order; junction bases with no gene match: 10. The germline V gene has CDR1 SGDLS and CDR2 YYNGEE. This CDR3 comprises 18 residues. DNA of the CDR3: TGTGCCAGCAGCGTAGCTACTTGGGGACAGGGGTCTACAGATACGCAGTATTTT. Its protein is CASSVATWGQGSTDTQYF.

The chain combines TRBV5-1 with TRBJ1-2; D remains unclear. V was trimmed by 0 bases and J by 8 bases, leaving 14 bases between them. The CDR3 totals 14 residues. Germline CDR1 and CDR2: SGHRS and YFSETQ. CDR3 in DNA: TGCGCCAGCAGCTTGGCGGGGAGAGTAGGAGGCTACACCTTC. Protein sequence: CASSLAGRVGGYTF. The whole variable domain, remainder taken from reference TRBV5-1 and TRBJ1-2, is KAGVTQTPRYLIKTRGQQVTLSCSPISGHRSVSWYQQTPGQGLQFLFEYFSETQRNKGNFPGRFSGRQFSNSRSEMNVSTLELGDSALYLCASSLAGRVGGYTFGSGTRLTVV.

The rearrangement uses TRBV20-1 and TRBJ1-1; TRBD1 aligns across 8 bases. The CDR3 sequence is 14 residues long. The V segment lost 3 bases and the J segment 10 bases; nucleotides outside the gene matches: 13. Germline CDR1 reads DFQATT; CDR2 reads SNEGSKA (reference sequence). CDR3 amino acids: CSASPAGGVNGAFF. CDR3 in DNA: TGCAGTGCTAGTCCTGCAGGGGGCGTTAACGGAGCTTTCTTT.

CDR3 sequence reads: CASGTADYEQYF. CDR3 in DNA: TGTGCCAGCGGGACAGCGGACTACGAGCAGTACTTC. The genes are TRBV5-6 and TRBJ2-7, with 7 nucleotides matching TRBD1. V lost 7 bases to trimming and J lost 3 bases; unmatched junction nucleotides: 4. The length of the CDR3 is 12 residues. Germline loops: CDR1 SGHDT, CDR2 YYEEEE.

J is TRBJ1-5 and V is TRBV6-1, with D tentatively TRBD1 (6 bases). CDR3 length: 15 residues. V was pared by 1 base and J by 5 bases, with 12 bases between. Germline-derived CDR1 and CDR2 are MNHNS and SASEGT. The CDR3 nucleotides read TGTGCCAGCAGTGAAGTTGGGGGCTTTGATCAGCCCCAGCATTTT. This codes for CASSEVGGFDQPQHF.

V is TRBV12-3 or TRBV12-4 and J is TRBJ2-7; no firm D call. Trimming cost V 5 bases and J 2 bases, with 10 bases left between them. This CDR3 contains 13 residues. The CDR3 sequence: CASSLTQTYEQYF. The DNA for the CDR3 is TGTGCCAGCAGTCTCACACAGACCTACGAGCAGTACTTC.

CDR3 nucleotide sequence: TGTGCCAGCAGTGAAGGGCAGGCTGAGTCTCGCGCTTTCTTT. It encodes CASSEGQAESRAFF. The chain combines TRBV2 with TRBJ1-1; D is ambiguous. Germline values: CDR1 SNHLY, CDR2 FYNNEI. Trimming cost V 1 base and J 11 bases, with 17 bases left between them. The CDR3 extends over 14 amino acids.

There are a few counts of this clone. V and J are TRBV2 and TRBJ1-3; no firm D call. The CDR3 covers 16 residues. V was shortened by 2 bases and J by 0 bases, with 11 bases between the two germline ends. The germline V gene has CDR1 SNHLY and CDR2 FYNNEI. The CDR3 nucleotides are TGTGCCAGCAGTGAACTTGGCCCCTACTCTGGAAACACCATATATTTT. Amino acids: CASSELGPYSGNTIYF.

The table lists this clone with a count of one. The CDR3 spells CASAGGRDTQYF. CDR3 bases: TGTGCCAGCGCGGGGGGCAGAGATACGCAGTATTTT. The rearrangement links TRBV6-5 to TRBJ2-3; 8 bases align to TRBD2. The ends lost 8 bases at V and 5 bases at J; junction bases unmatched: 3. This CDR3 is built from 12 residues. Germline V gene data show CDR1 as MNHEY and CDR2 as SVGAGI.

The V gene is TRBV10-2, the J gene TRBJ2-3; 10 bases match TRBD2. This CDR3 comprises 17 residues. V lost 6 bases, J lost 4 bases, and 13 bases stayed unmatched. Germline values: CDR1 WSHSY, CDR2 SAAADI. As DNA, the CDR3 is TGCGCCAGCAGCCCTATAAGGGCAGCGGGGGGGCCAGATACGCAGTATTTT. It codes for CASSPIRAAGGPDTQYF.

Turning to this clone: Other DNA sequences in the same sample also yield this CDR3. The gene calls are TRBV3-1 (or the pseudogene TRBV3-2) and TRBJ2-1; D may correspond to TRBD1 or TRBD2 (5 bases each). V shed 6 bases and J shed 5 bases, with 17 bases lying between them. CDR3 size: 15 residues. Germline lookup yields CDR1 LGHDT and CDR2 YNNKEL (reference sequence). In DNA form, the CDR3 reads TGTGCCAGCAGGCTGGGGCGGGTCAACCACAATGAGCAGTTCTTC. Translation gives CASRLGRVNHNEQFF.

V gene TRBV4-2 combines with J gene TRBJ2-5; TRBD2 matches at 8 bases. CDR1 is LGHNA and CDR2 is YNFKEQ in the germline V gene. The CDR3 contains 16 residues. The junction had 5 bases not matched to a gene; V was cut back by 2 bases and J by 0 bases. The DNA for the CDR3 is TGTGCCAGCAGCCAAAGGGCTAGCGGGTACCAAGAGACCCAGTACTTC. Its protein product is CASSQRASGYQETQYF.

The chain combines TRBV11-2 with TRBJ2-5, with D maybe TRBD1 (6 bases). The CDR3 is 13 amino acids. The germline gives CDR1 SGHAT, CDR2 FQNNGV. Trimming shortened V by 8 bases and J by 4 bases, and 14 bases separated the two germline ends. This CDR3 reads CASSWTDSETQYF. The CDR3 nucleotides read TGTGCCAGCTCCTGGACAGATTCAGAGACCCAGTACTTC.